Here is one T cell receptor (beta chain) with its context. As yet, its antigen is unknown. This record belongs to a study of cytomegalovirus exposure and HLA in healthy donors. General study points: There were several of the most significant clusters that appeared linked to common viral pathogens in a later analysis. Sequencing depth roughly uniform across donors was assumed in presence/absence analyses. Trimming of TCR beta V- and J-genes showed a link, identified in a later analysis, to a missense DCLRE1C variant. Reports credit the classifier with highly specific, highly sensitive diagnosis of cytomegalovirus status.

PCR amplification relied on 60 Vbeta primers (plus 13 Jbeta primers). The data were produced by immunoSEQ multiplex PCR, yet TCRdb's version contains in-frame clones alone and is incomplete. The table has 160,000 or so clones, around 80% seen once; the top ten hold around 9.8%. After removal of 5 bases from V and 8 bases from J, the junction contained 8 bases not matched to a gene. The germline V gene has CDR1 LGHNT and CDR2 FRNRAP. The CDR3 totals 14 residues. V is TRBV12-5 and J is TRBJ1-2; the match to TRBD1 covers 10 bases. The sample consisted of PBMCs. This clonotype was sampled from a man aged 18 to 35 in good health and CMV-seropositive. The CDR3 loop reads CASGTQTGGRGYTF. The CDR3 coding sequence is TGTGCTAGTGGTACACAGACAGGGGGCAGGGGCTACACCTTC. Full variable domain (missing parts from reference TRBV12-5 and TRBJ1-2): DARVTQTPRHKVTEMGQEVTMRCQPILGHNTVFWYRQTMMQGLELLAYFRNRAPLDDSGMPKDRFSAEMPDATLATLKIQPSEPRDSAVYFCASGTQTGGRGYTFGSGTRLTVV.